These T cell receptor beta chains were read from a single sample in a study of glioma-infiltrating T cells. Using its own MiXCR run on the multiplex PCR reads, TCRdb lists one record per CDR3 protein. The data hold about 180,000 distinct CDR3 sequences, with around 40% observed a single time. Sequenced input: glioma tissue, nonneoplastic brain tissue, or PBMCs (not recorded which). Every receptor here comes from a human donor with low-grade glioma or glioblastoma, undergoing nonglioma brain surgery, or in good health (not recorded which). The CDR3 runs from the conserved cysteine through the conserved F or W. D genes are given only for firm matches. Clone size is given for some rows only: seen once, a few or many times, or a class if the clone is expanded.

CDR3 protein | CDR3 DNA | J gene | V gene | clone size | D gene
CASSLAGVSYEQYF | TGTGCCAGCTCTCTAGCGGGAGTTTCGTACGAGCAGTACTTC | TRBJ2-7 | TRBV6-1 | many | TRBD2
CASSYLSSGRQYEQYF | TGTGCCAGCAGCTATCTCTCTAGCGGGAGGCAATACGAGCAGTACTTC | TRBJ2-7 | TRBV7-9 | many | TRBD2
CAMSRDTENEQFF | TGTGCCATGAGCAGGGACACGGAAAATGAGCAGTTCTTC | TRBJ2-1 | TRBV15 | . | .
CSAVKTGRNYEQYF | TGCAGTGCCGTTAAGACAGGGCGGAACTACGAGCAGTACTTC | TRBJ2-7 | TRBV20-1 | many | TRBD1
CASSLAPGLAGGFIDTQYF | TGCGCCAGCAGCTTGGCCCCGGGACTAGCGGGAGGTTTTATAGATACGCAGTATTTT | TRBJ2-3 | TRBV5-1 | . | TRBD2
CASSLTAGGERREQYF | TGTGCCAGCAGCTTAACAGCAGGGGGAGAACGTAGGGAGCAGTACTTC | TRBJ2-7 | TRBV7-3 | . | TRBD1
CASSYQQIDRTDKQYF | TGTGCCAGCAGCTATCAGCAGATCGATCGGACAGATAAGCAGTATTTT | TRBJ2-3 | TRBV11-1 | . | .
CASSLRGRAEAFF | TGTGCCAGCAGTTTGCGGGGCAGGGCCGAGGCTTTCTTT | TRBJ1-1 | TRBV27 | . | .
CASSLGGSSYNEQYF | TGCGCCAGCAGCTTGGGGGGGAGCTCCTACAATGAGCAGTACTTC | TRBJ2-7 | TRBV5-1 | . | .
CASRYRPSVTEAFF | TGTGCCAGCAGATACAGGCCCAGTGTCACTGAAGCTTTCTTT | TRBJ1-1 | TRBV6-1 | many | .
CASSFGASGSHYNEQFF | TGTGCCAGCAGTTTTGGGGCTAGCGGGAGCCATTACAATGAGCAGTTCTTC | TRBJ2-1 | TRBV27 | many | TRBD2
CASSFRSGGERTDTQYF | TGTGCCAGCAGTTTCCGGTCAGGGGGCGAAAGGACAGATACGCAGTATTTT | TRBJ2-3 | TRBV12-3/TRBV12-4 | . | TRBD1
CASSLWGFNTEAFF | TGTGCCAGCTCCCTATGGGGGTTCAACACTGAAGCTTTCTTT | TRBJ1-1 | TRBV18 | . | .
CASSLVDGADTQYF | TGTGCCAGCAGCTTAGTTGACGGGGCAGATACGCAGTATTTT | TRBJ2-3 | TRBV7-2 | many | .
CASSQAGLAEAFF | TGTGCCAGCAGCCAAGCGGGGCTAGCTGAAGCTTTCTTT | TRBJ1-1 | TRBV3-1 | few | .
CATSDPAPSAGELFF | TGTGCCACCAGTGACCCCGCTCCATCCGCCGGGGAGCTGTTTTTT | TRBJ2-2 | TRBV24-1 | few | .
CSARPFPISGTGELFF | TGCAGTGCTAGACCCTTCCCCATCTCGGGCACCGGGGAGCTGTTTTTT | TRBJ2-2 | TRBV20-1 | many | .